The 28 T cell receptor beta chains below were found in one sample sequenced in a study of blood T cell repertoires in COVID-19. Profiled with immunoSEQ multiplex PCR; TCRdb holds only in-frame clones, not every one. This table holds about 68,000 clones, 70% to 90% found once. The sample taken for sequencing was peripheral blood. The receptors were gathered from a man aged 50 to 60 with acute or convalescent COVID-19.

The genes are TRBV5-4 and TRBJ2-2; 9 bases fit TRBD1. The germline CDR1 and CDR2 sequences are SGHNT and YYREEE (reference sequence). Trimming cost V 3 bases and J 5 bases; bases outside gene matches: 5. There are 15 residues in the CDR3. CDR3 nucleotides: TGTGCCAGCAGCTCGACCGGGACAGGGACCGGGGAGCTGTTTTTT. It encodes CASSSTGTGTGELFF.

The chain couples TRBV25-1 to TRBJ1-1; 9 positions match TRBD1. This CDR3 is 13 amino acids long. In germline, CDR1 is MGHDK, CDR2 SYGVNS. Trimming at V came to 7 bases and at J to 3 bases, leaving 3 bases not matched to a gene. The CDR3 sequence is CASKQGADTEAFF. The CDR3 nucleotides are TGTGCCAGCAAACAGGGGGCGGACACTGAAGCTTTCTTT.

This chain uses TRBV5-4 with TRBJ2-1, with 8 bases that match TRBD1. The CDR3 consists of 15 residues. Germline assignment: CDR1 SGHNT and CDR2 YYREEE (reference sequence). The J segment lost 0 bases and the V segment lost 4 bases, leaving 3 bases of the junction unmatched. The CDR3 protein is CASSRGTGSYNEQFF. The CDR3 DNA is TGTGCCAGCAGCCGCGGGACAGGCTCCTACAATGAGCAGTTCTTC.

The chain recombines TRBV14 with TRBJ1-1; D is perhaps TRBD1 (5 bases). Trimming shortened V by 1 base and J by 1 base, and 13 bases separated the two germline ends. CDR3 length equals 16 residues. Germline CDR1 and CDR2: SGHDN and FVKESK. CDR3 amino acids: CASSQAAGNRNTEAFF. In DNA form, the CDR3 reads TGTGCCAGCAGCCAAGCGGCAGGGAATCGGAACACTGAAGCTTTCTTT.

The V call is TRBV10-2, the J call TRBJ2-2; D gene unclear. This CDR3 comprises 14 residues. CDR1 is WSHSY, CDR2 SAAADI, per germline. V lost 2 bases and J lost 2, with 6 bases in between. The CDR3 loop is CASSEAINTGELFF. CDR3 sequence (DNA): TGCGCCAGCAGTGAGGCGATCAACACCGGGGAGCTGTTTTTT.

V usage is TRBV7-8 and J usage is TRBJ1-5; 7 bases line up with TRBD1. CDR3 size: 15 residues. Germline lookup yields CDR1 SGHVS and CDR2 FQNEAQ. With V trimmed by 5 bases and J by 2 bases, 6 bases remained unmatched. The CDR3 region has the DNA TGTGCCAGCAGCACCAGGGGGGCAGGCAATCAGCCCCAGCATTTT. Amino acids: CASSTRGAGNQPQHF.

The genes are TRBV19 and TRBJ2-5, with D tentatively TRBD2 (7 bases). From germline, CDR1 is LNHDA and CDR2 SQIVND (reference sequence). The CDR3 consists of 15 residues. The V end was cut by 7 bases, the J end by 5 bases, with 20 bases between. Here the CDR3 reads CASTPMGGGSETQYF. The DNA for the CDR3 is TGTGCCAGTACCCCTATGGGGGGGGGCTCGGAGACCCAGTACTTC. The full variable domain, with the rest looked up from reference TRBV19 and TRBJ2-5, is DGGITQSPKYLFRKEGQNVTLSCEQNLNHDAMYWYRQDPGQGLRLIYYSQIVNDFQKGDIAEGYSVSREKKESFPLTVTSAQKNPTAFYLCASTPMGGGSETQYFGPGTRLLVL.

The CDR3 sequence is CASSTSTGPSPLHF. CDR3 bases: TGTGCCAGTAGTACCTCGACAGGGCCTTCACCCCTCCACTTT. The chain uses TRBV19 and TRBJ1-6, with 7 bases aligning to TRBD1. The trim removed 4 bases at V and 9 bases at J, leaving 6 bases unmatched. The V gene's germline CDR1 is LNHDA and CDR2 SQIVND (reference sequence). This CDR3 spans 14 amino acids.

The chain joins TRBV5-6 to TRBJ2-7, with a weak D call TRBD1 (6 bases). V dropped 0 bases and J dropped 9 bases, with 13 bases sitting between them. The CDR3 sequence is 13 residues long. CDR1 SGHDT and CDR2 YYEEEE come from the germline V gene. The CDR3 sequence is CASSLEARGWQYV. The DNA of the CDR3 is TGTGCCAGCAGCTTGGAGGCCAGGGGTTGGCAGTACGTC.

The chain carries TRBV4-1 and TRBJ1-2; D is unclear. The CDR3 is made up of 16 amino acids. From germline, CDR1 is MGHRA and CDR2 YSYEKL. Trimming took off 0 bases at V and 4 bases at J, with 15 bases between the two ends. Here the CDR3 reads CASSQDFYGESYGYTF. CDR3 bases: TGCGCCAGCAGCCAAGATTTTTACGGGGAAAGCTATGGCTACACCTTC.

The chain couples TRBV6-5 to TRBJ2-7; D is unclear. Deletions cut 6 bases from V and 4 bases from J, with 13 bases between. Per the germline V gene, CDR1 is MNHEY and CDR2 is SVGAGI. This CDR3 has 13 amino acids. The CDR3 protein is CASSFMAVYEQYV. DNA for the CDR3: TGTGCCAGCAGCTTTATGGCGGTTTACGAGCAGTACGTC.

This rearrangement joins TRBV4-2 to TRBJ1-1; D is ambiguous. CDR3 size: 15 residues. The V end was cut by 0 bases, the J end by 0 bases, with 8 bases between. Germline V lookup: CDR1 LGHNA, CDR2 YNFKEQ. As DNA, the CDR3 is TGTGCCAGCAGCCAAGATGGAGATATGAACACTGAAGCTTTCTTT. Translation gives CASSQDGDMNTEAFF.

The rearrangement links TRBV12-5 to TRBJ2-7; 9 nucleotides align to TRBD2. This CDR3 contains 14 residues. Unmatched junction bases numbered 5, after V lost 3 bases and J lost 5 bases. Germline values: CDR1 LGHNT, CDR2 FRNRAP. The CDR3 sequence is CASGLTGLAHEQYF. In nucleotides, the CDR3 is TGTGCTAGTGGTTTAACGGGACTAGCCCACGAGCAGTACTTC.

The rearrangement uses TRBV18 and TRBJ2-2, with a tentative D call TRBD1 (5 bases). V was clipped by 5 bases and J by 3 bases, with 10 bases between them. From germline, CDR1 is KGHSH and CDR2 LQKENI. This CDR3 contains 14 residues. CDR3 amino acids: CASSDSGDTGELFF. For the CDR3, the DNA is TGTGCCAGCTCAGACAGTGGGGACACCGGGGAGCTGTTTTTT.

V usage is TRBV11-2 and J usage is TRBJ2-2, with D perhaps matching TRBD1 (5 bases). In germline, CDR1 is SGHAT, CDR2 FQNNGV. The CDR3 is 15 amino acids. The V and J ends lost 7 bases and 3 bases respectively, with 15 bases between them. The CDR3 loop reads CASTISRVHTGELFF. CDR3 bases: TGTGCCAGCACCATTAGCAGGGTACACACCGGGGAGCTGTTTTTT.

The J gene is TRBJ1-2, the V gene TRBV3-1 (or the pseudogene TRBV3-2); TRBD1 is a possible D gene (6 bases). The CDR3 consists of 14 residues. Germline CDR1 is LGHDT and CDR2 is YNNKEL (reference sequence). V was clipped by 0 bases and J by 7 bases, with 12 bases between them. The CDR3 DNA follows: TGTGCCAGCAGCCAAGATCCGAGCAGGGGTGGCTACACCTTC. As protein: CASSQDPSRGGYTF.

The CDR3 DNA reads TGCAGCGTTACCGGGACAGATCAGCCCCAGCATTTT. Translating gives CSVTGTDQPQHF. The chain links TRBV29-1 to TRBJ1-5; the match to TRBD1 covers 7 bases. From germline, CDR1 is SQVTM and CDR2 ANQGSEA. This CDR3 contains 12 residues. Losses at the gene ends were 5 bases for V and 5 bases for J; bases not matched to a gene: 3.

V is TRBV5-1 and J is TRBJ2-7; 8 bases are a match to TRBD2. The V segment lost 4 bases and the J segment 5 bases; nucleotides outside the gene matches: 11. The germline V gene encodes CDR1 SGHRS and CDR2 YFSETQ. This CDR3 comprises 15 residues. Here the CDR3 DNA reads TGCGCCAGCAGCCCCACCCCCGGGGGGGGAGACGAGCAGTACTTC. Its translation: CASSPTPGGGDEQYF.

The J gene is TRBJ2-1, the V gene TRBV6-5; D is uncertain. The CDR3 extends over 13 amino acids. Germline values: CDR1 MNHEY, CDR2 SVGAGI. Trimming cost V 0 bases and J 4 bases, with 4 bases left between them. The CDR3 here is CASSYSAYNEQFF. The CDR3 DNA sequence: TGTGCCAGCAGTTACTCGGCTTACAATGAGCAGTTCTTC.

The V call is TRBV4-1, the J call TRBJ1-1; perhaps TRBD1 as D (6 bases). The CDR3 spans 15 residues. From germline, CDR1 is MGHRA and CDR2 YSYEKL. V lost 3 bases to trimming and J lost 5 bases, with 16 bases between them. CDR3 loop: CASSHSGGLITEAFF. CDR3 in DNA: TGCGCCAGCAGCCATTCCGGGGGGCTAATTACTGAAGCTTTCTTT.

V gene TRBV9 combines with J gene TRBJ1-1, with 7 positions matching TRBD1. The CDR3 loop spans 13 amino acids. V was pared by 4 bases and J by 7 bases, with 7 bases of the junction left unmatched. The germline CDR1 and CDR2 sequences are SGDLS and YYNGEE. The CDR3 loop reads CASSSGPGGEAFF. CDR3 bases: TGTGCCAGCAGCTCAGGGCCAGGGGGTGAAGCTTTCTTT.

The gene calls are TRBV5-8 and TRBJ1-5; D call uncertain. The CDR3 sequence is 12 residues long. V was clipped by 0 bases and J by 4 bases, with 2 bases between them. CDR1 and CDR2 (germline): SGHTS, YDEGEE. The CDR3 is CASSLANQPQHF. CDR3 nucleotides: TGTGCCAGCAGCTTGGCTAATCAGCCCCAGCATTTT.

The V gene is TRBV6-1, the J gene TRBJ2-7; perhaps TRBD1 as D (6 bases). Trimming cost V 0 bases and J 3 bases, with 9 bases left between them. Germline V gene sequence: CDR1 MNHNS, CDR2 SASEGT. This CDR3 is 14 amino acids long. The CDR3 loop reads CASSEAPQGYEQYV. For the CDR3, the DNA is TGTGCCAGCAGTGAAGCGCCACAGGGCTACGAGCAGTACGTC.

This chain joins TRBV5-6 and TRBJ1-1, with TRBD1 as a possible D gene (5 bases). V was cut by 4 bases and J by 1 base, with 17 bases left in between. This CDR3 has 16 amino acids. Germline loops: CDR1 SGHDT, CDR2 YYEEEE. The CDR3 here is CASSRVTVSENTEAFF. CDR3 bases: TGTGCCAGCAGCAGAGTGACAGTAAGCGAGAACACTGAAGCTTTCTTT.

In nucleotides, the CDR3 is TGTGCCAGCAGCCAAGAGTGGACGGGGAGCTCCTACGAGCAGTACTTC. Amino acids: CASSQEWTGSSYEQYF. The chain has TRBV4-2 and TRBJ2-7; D possibly corresponds to TRBD2 (5 bases). The V and J ends lost 0 bases and 0 bases respectively, with 12 bases between them. The V gene's germline CDR1 is LGHNA and CDR2 YNFKEQ. The CDR3 sequence is 16 residues long.

V and J are TRBV19 and TRBJ1-5; TRBD1 matches 9 bases. CDR1 and CDR2 from the germline V gene are LNHDA and SQIVND (reference sequence). Trimming removed 4 bases from V and 5 bases from J; junction bases left unmatched: 9. This CDR3 has 16 amino acids. The CDR3 loop is CASSKGTGWDDQPQHF. DNA for the CDR3: TGTGCCAGTAGTAAAGGGACAGGGTGGGATGATCAGCCCCAGCATTTT.

This clone was counted ten times or more. The rearrangement links TRBV29-1 to TRBJ1-2, with 7 bases aligning to TRBD1. The ends lost 6 bases at V and 8 bases at J; junction bases unmatched: 6. Germline CDR1 reads SQVTM; CDR2 reads ANQGSEA. The CDR3 is 11 amino acids. The CDR3 coding sequence is TGCAGCGTCGGGACAGAACTCGGCTACACCTTC. Protein sequence: CSVGTELGYTF.

The J gene is TRBJ1-4, the V gene TRBV5-1; TRBD1 aligns across 10 bases. In germline, CDR1 is SGHRS, CDR2 YFSETQ. With V trimmed by 8 bases and J by 4 bases, 11 bases remained unmatched. There are 16 residues in the CDR3. This CDR3 reads CASKEGTGDGNEKLFF. The CDR3 DNA follows: TGCGCCAGTAAGGAAGGGACAGGGGACGGTAATGAAAAACTGTTTTTT.